A selection of T cell receptor beta chains follows, all from one sample in a study of cytomegalovirus exposure and HLA in healthy donors. The table came from immunoSEQ multiplex PCR; TCRdb's copy has only in-frame clones and leaves some out. The table lists roughly 150,000 clones, roughly nine tenths of them singletons, with just over 4% in the top ten. Sequenced sample: PBMCs. The source of these receptors is a man between 18 and 35 years old in good health and CMV-seropositive. CDR3s include the opening cysteine and the closing phenylalanine or tryptophan. The order of the fields is V gene, J gene, D gene, clone size, CDR3 DNA, CDR3 protein. A D gene is named only where the DNA matches it firmly. Clone size is not always given. Where it is, it says once, few, many or a class for expanded clones.

TRBV7-9	TRBJ1-2	TRBD1	.	TGTGCCAGCAGCGACTCCGGGACAGGGAGGGGAGTAGGCTACACCTTC	CASSDSGTGRGVGYTF
TRBV9	TRBJ1-2	.	.	TGTGCCAGCAGCGTAGATTCCGGGATCGACTATGGCTACACCTTC	CASSVDSGIDYGYTF
TRBV19	TRBJ2-2	.	once	TGTGCCAGTAACTACGGGAGTAGAGGGACCGGGGAGCTGTTTTTT	CASNYGSRGTGELFF
TRBV28	TRBJ2-7	TRBD1	.	TGTGCCAGCAGTTTAGCAGGACAGGGGGCCTACGAGCAGTACTTC	CASSLAGQGAYEQYF
TRBV13	TRBJ2-3	TRBD2	.	TGTGCCAGCAGCCCCCCTAGACCCAGGGGACTAGCGGGGCCCACGCAGTATTTT	CASSPPRPRGLAGPTQYF
TRBV7-9	TRBJ2-5	.	once	TGTGCCAGCAGCTCCCTGGGCAGGGGCGAAGAGACCCAGTACTTC	CASSSLGRGEETQYF
TRBV4-1	TRBJ1-2	.	.	TGCGCCAGCAGCCAAGATAGCGTCCCCGAAATTTACACCTTC	CASSQDSVPEIYTF
TRBV5-1	TRBJ2-2	.	.	TGCGCCAGCAGCCTGCCTCGGGGGTACACCGGGGAGCTGTTTTTT	CASSLPRGYTGELFF
TRBV5-4	TRBJ2-7	TRBD2	.	TGTGCCAGCAGCTTGGCTACTAGCGGGAGCGGGTACGAGCAGTACTTC	CASSLATSGSGYEQYF
TRBV4-1	TRBJ2-5	.	.	TGCGCCAGCAGCCAAGATCCAGAACAGGGTAAAGAGACCCAGTACTTC	CASSQDPEQGKETQYF
TRBV19	TRBJ2-7	.	few	TGTGCCAGTAGTATCACAGGGAAAGGGGACTACGAGCAGTACTTC	CASSITGKGDYEQYF
TRBV4-1	TRBJ2-7	.	.	TGCGCCAGCAGCCAAGGGACAGAAGGCGAGCAGTACTTC	CASSQGTEGEQYF
TRBV14	TRBJ2-1	.	.	TGTGCCAGCAGCCAGTTTGTAAACACAGGGTATGGGAATGAGCAGTTCTTC	CASSQFVNTGYGNEQFF
TRBV15	TRBJ2-5	TRBD1	.	TGTGCCACCAGCAGAGTTATGGATCCGGGACAGGGTCAAGAGACCCAGTACTTC	CATSRVMDPGQGQETQYF
TRBV7-6	TRBJ1-1	TRBD1	once	TGTGCCAGCAGCCGGGGACAGTTGAACACTGAAGCTTTCTTT	CASSRGQLNTEAFF
TRBV27	TRBJ2-2	.	.	TGTGCCAGCAGTTTATTGCTCGGCGGGGAGCTGTTTTTT	CASSLLLGGELFF